Shown below are 5 T cell receptor beta chains from a single sample sequenced in a study of cytomegalovirus exposure and HLA in healthy donors. PCR amplification relied on 60 Vbeta primers (plus 13 Jbeta primers). Generated by immunoSEQ multiplex PCR, the TCRdb table keeps only in-frame clones and is missing some. The repertoire holds some 170,000 clones, with 60% to 80% as singletons. Sequenced material: PBMCs. These receptor sequences come from a man aged 40-50 years in good health and CMV-seropositive.

The genes are TRBV19 and TRBJ2-7; 10 positions agree with TRBD1. Germline assignment: CDR1 LNHDA and CDR2 SQIVND (reference sequence). V lost 4 bases, J lost 5 bases, and 11 bases stayed unmatched. This CDR3 contains 16 residues. The CDR3 is CASSTWGQGRDHEQYF. The CDR3 DNA reads as TGTGCCAGTAGTACCTGGGGACAGGGGAGGGACCACGAGCAGTACTTC. The whole variable domain, filled in from reference TRBV19 and TRBJ2-7, reads DGGITQSPKYLFRKEGQNVTLSCEQNLNHDAMYWYRQDPGQGLRLIYYSQIVNDFQKGDIAEGYSVSREKKESFPLTVTSAQKNPTAFYLCASSTWGQGRDHEQYFGPGTRLTVT.

The gene calls are TRBV5-6 and TRBJ1-3; D perhaps matches TRBD1 (6 bases). Germline assignment: CDR1 SGHDT and CDR2 YYEEEE. The ends were cut back, 4 bases at V and 0 bases at J, with 8 bases in the middle. CDR3 length: 14 residues. Here the CDR3 reads CASSPDSSGNTIYF. The CDR3 DNA sequence: TGTGCCAGCAGCCCGGACAGCTCTGGAAACACCATATATTTT.

CDR3 bases: TGTGCCAGCAGCAGGGGACTAGCGGGCACAGATACGCAGTATTTT. It is translated as CASSRGLAGTDTQYF. The chain has TRBV5-4 and TRBJ2-3; 11 positions agree with TRBD2. CDR1 and CDR2 from the germline V gene are SGHNT and YYREEE (reference sequence). The CDR3 is made up of 15 amino acids. The V segment lost 4 bases and the J segment 1 base; nucleotides outside the gene matches: 2.

This clone showed up just once. The chain couples TRBV5-4 to TRBJ2-5; TRBD1 matches 9 bases. Germline assignment: CDR1 SGHNT and CDR2 YYREEE (reference sequence). The CDR3 runs 14 residues. V was clipped by 4 bases and J by 5 bases; unmatched bases: 6. The CDR3 bases are TGTGCCAGCAGCGGTACAGGGGGCAGGGAGACCCAGTACTTC. This codes for CASSGTGGRETQYF.

J is TRBJ2-5 and V is TRBV6-1, with 7 nucleotides matching TRBD1. This CDR3 has 14 amino acids. CDR1 is MNHNS and CDR2 is SASEGT in the germline V gene. Trimming at V came to 6 bases and at J to 7 bases, leaving 11 bases not matched to a gene. CDR3 nucleotides: TGTGCCAGCAGAGACCTGACAGGGAGTGGGACCCAGTACTTC. It specifies CASRDLTGSGTQYF.